The 12 T cell receptor beta chains below were found in one sample sequenced in a study of early T cells in non-severe SARS-CoV-2 infection. TCRdb passed the 5' RACE reads through MiXCR, listing each CDR3 protein once. The table lists tens of thousands of distinct CDR3 sequences, 12% of them singletons. The sequencing used whole blood, collected at baseline. These TCRs come from an adult who was a healthcare worker with PCR-confirmed SARS-CoV-2 infection or an uninfected control (not recorded which). The donor label of this sample is uncertain.

This clonotype was counted a few times. J is TRBJ1-5 and V is TRBV20-1; D not resolved. Between the trimmed V and J ends, which lost 6 bases and 2 bases, there was a span of 17 bases. CDR3 length: 15 amino acids. CDR1 is DFQATT, CDR2 SNEGSKA, per germline (reference sequence). The CDR3 nucleotides read TGCAGTGCCAGCCCGGCGACCTCGGGCAATCAGCCCCAGCATTTT. Its translation is CSASPATSGNQPQHF.

Many counts were recorded for this clonotype. V usage is TRBV20-1 and J usage is TRBJ2-7; D remains ambiguous. The CDR3 extends over 13 amino acids. The germline V gene encodes CDR1 DFQATT and CDR2 SNEGSKA (reference sequence). Deletions cut 6 bases from V and 4 bases from J, with 16 bases between. The CDR3 DNA sequence: TGCAGTGCCAGCGAGCTAACACCTTACGAGCAGTACGTC. It encodes CSASELTPYEQYV.

This clonotype has a count of ten or more. The J gene is TRBJ2-1, the V gene TRBV18; 12 bases are a match to TRBD1. Germline lookup yields CDR1 KGHSH and CDR2 LQKENI. This CDR3 is built from 15 residues. The junction had 6 bases not matched to a gene; V was cut back by 5 bases and J by 7 bases. Written as DNA, the CDR3 is TGTGCCAGCTCAGCGGGGACAGGGGGCTGGAATGAGCAGTTCTTC. It translates to CASSAGTGGWNEQFF.

The chain links TRBV6-6 to TRBJ2-1; 10 bases line up with TRBD2. This CDR3 is 18 amino acids long. V lost 6 bases and J lost 2; bases outside the gene matches: 13. The germline V gene encodes CDR1 MNHNY and CDR2 SVGAGI (reference sequence). Written as DNA, the CDR3 is TGTGCCAGCAGAAAAAGCGGGGGGGCCTTATCAGCCTACAATGAGCAGTTCTTC. The encoded protein is CASRKSGGALSAYNEQFF.

CDR3 sequence: CASTKDRAYGYTF. Here the CDR3 DNA reads TGTGCCAGCACCAAGGACAGGGCCTATGGCTACACCTTC. The rearrangement links TRBV12-3 or TRBV12-4 to TRBJ1-2; 8 nucleotides align to TRBD1. The CDR3 runs 13 residues. Trimming cost V 7 bases and J 4 bases; bases outside gene matches: 5.

At least ten counts were recorded for this clonotype. The chain joins TRBV27 to TRBJ1-5; tentatively, D is TRBD1 (6 bases). Germline V gene lookup returns CDR1 MNHEY and CDR2 SMNVEV (reference sequence). The CDR3 is 14 amino acids. The V end was cut by 6 bases, the J end by 6 bases, with 15 bases between. CDR3 loop: CASRLAGVSQPQHF. The DNA of the CDR3 is TGTGCCAGCAGGCTCGCAGGGGTTAGTCAGCCCCAGCATTTT.

Regarding this clonotype: This may be a read error: a much more frequent sequence differs by one nucleotide. The chain is built from TRBV12-3 or TRBV12-4 and TRBJ1-5; D is unresolved. The CDR3 loop spans 13 amino acids. Trimming left V 5 bases short and J 4 bases short, with 9 bases between. This CDR3 reads CASSNWGNQPQHF. CDR3 DNA sequence: TGTGCCAGCAGTAACTGGGGTAATCAGCCCCAGCATTTT.

V is TRBV29-1 and J is TRBJ2-1; unclear D gene. The V end lost 6 bases, the J end lost 0 bases, and 9 bases lay between the germline ends. Germline V gives CDR1 SQVTM, CDR2 ANQGSEA. There are 13 residues in the CDR3. CDR3 residues: CSVVRSSYNEQFF. CDR3 sequence (DNA): TGCAGCGTGGTGCGGAGCTCCTACAATGAGCAGTTCTTC.

This chain connects TRBV19 to TRBJ2-1; the match to TRBD2 covers 12 bases. CDR1 and CDR2 from the germline V gene are LNHDA and SQIVND (reference sequence). V lost 8 bases to trimming and J lost 8 bases; unmatched junction nucleotides: 7. There are 14 residues in the CDR3. CDR3 residues: CASAGLAGIDEQFF. For the CDR3, the DNA is TGTGCCAGTGCTGGACTAGCGGGGATCGATGAGCAGTTCTTC.

The sample holds a few counts of this clonotype. The chain has TRBV20-1 and TRBJ2-1, with 14 bases fitting TRBD2. The length of the CDR3 is 14 residues. With V trimmed by 6 bases and J by 3 bases, 1 base remained unmatched. The germline gives CDR1 DFQATT, CDR2 SNEGSKA (reference sequence). CDR3 DNA: TGCAGTGCGGGGACTAGCGGGGGCTACAATGAGCAGTTCTTC. Encoded protein: CSAGTSGGYNEQFF.

This clonotype was detected ten times or more. The chain employs TRBV6-5 and TRBJ1-1; no firm D call. The CDR3 contains 15 residues. Germline V gene lookup returns CDR1 MNHEY and CDR2 SVGAGI. Deletions cut 0 bases from V and 2 bases from J, with 10 bases between. This CDR3 is CASSYSGRVNTEAFF. In DNA form, the CDR3 reads TGTGCCAGCAGTTACTCGGGAAGAGTTAACACTGAAGCTTTCTTT.

This clonotype was counted between two and nine times. The chain uses TRBV20-1 and TRBJ2-2; TRBD1 matches at 9 bases. In germline, CDR1 is DFQATT, CDR2 SNEGSKA (reference sequence). CDR3 size: 14 residues. The ends lost 6 bases at V and 5 bases at J; junction bases unmatched: 7. The CDR3 sequence is CSAVDRGRTGELFF. CDR3 coding DNA: TGCAGTGCCGTGGACAGGGGCCGGACCGGGGAGCTGTTTTTT.